The entry below describes one T cell receptor beta chain. The antigen is undetermined. These data come from a study of T-cell memory formation after mild COVID-19. Study-wide results and caveats: Researchers report contracting CD4+ clones mostly in CM and EM, with CD8+ clones in EMRA. Clones that contracted from day 15 to 85 had balanced CD4/CD8; later expanders were CD4+ biased. Clones from the second wave (peaking day 37) had unconfirmed SARS-CoV-2 specificity.

The V and J ends lost 6 bases and 5 bases, in that order; junction bases with no gene match: 13. The CDR3 has 17 residues. The germline gives CDR1 SEHNR, CDR2 FQNEAQ (reference sequence). cDNA libraries for TCR alpha and TCR beta, carrying sample barcodes and UMIs, came from 5'RACE with constant-segment primers. In TCRdb, the 5' RACE reads were re-called with MiXCR into one record per CDR3 protein. Here the sample spans 180,000 or so distinct CDR3 sequences, roughly 11% being singletons. This TCR came from a man younger than 35 who had mild COVID-19 (a few samples of this study predate the infection). Cell type and time point are not known. V usage is TRBV7-9 and J usage is TRBJ2-3; TRBD1 matches at 11 bases. Sequences were obtained from PBMCs or a T cell subset sorted from them (not recorded which). Here the CDR3 DNA reads TGTGCCAGCAGACCAAGGCTAGGACAGGGGGCAGGAGATACGCAGTATTTT. The encoded protein is CASRPRLGQGAGDTQYF.